This T cell receptor beta chain was sequenced in a study of T cells after yellow fever vaccination. In the study overall: Some fractions had low cell numbers, and these were prepared with SMART-Seq v4 Ultra Low Input.

Of note for this clonotype: As yet, its antigen is unknown. With a much larger clone just one base away, this may be a read error.

This CDR3 is 15 amino acids long. The V end lost 5 bases, the J end lost 10 bases, and 18 bases lay between the germline ends. TCRdb fed the 5' RACE reads into MiXCR, producing one record per CDR3 protein. The sample yields some 100,000 distinct CDR3 sequences, 6.5% to 9% seen once. Study-wide findings and caveats: It was a small share of clonotypes that appeared in both CD4 and CD8 compartments. Weaker, the secondary response had a peak occurring faster, on day 5 versus 15.

This specimen consisted of CD4+ T cells sorted from PBMCs, obtained 35 to 50 days after the first yellow fever vaccination. This chain connects TRBV12-3 or TRBV12-4 to TRBJ1-6; D gene uncertain. This sequence originates from a young man who received the YFV17D yellow fever vaccine. This CDR3 is CASSPSGPTKSPLHF. The CDR3 bases are TGTGCCAGCAGTCCGTCCGGGCCCACCAAATCACCCCTCCACTTT.